The next 11 T cell receptor beta chains were all read from a single sample in a study of neoadjuvant nivolumab and ipilimumab in lung cancer. This table comes from immunoSEQ multiplex PCR, and its TCRdb copy is limited to in-frame clones, with some not included. The sample has 10,000 to 15,000 clones; less than 75% are singletons. Specimen: peripheral blood, collected after neoadjuvant nivolumab, alone or with ipilimumab, at or shortly before surgery. These receptors originate from an adult with non-small cell lung cancer.

CDR3 amino acids: CASSLAPGAYGYTF. The DNA for the CDR3 is TGCGCCAGCAGCTTGGCCCCCGGGGCCTATGGCTACACCTTC. This chain uses TRBV5-1 with TRBJ1-2; tentative D call: TRBD1 (5 bases). From germline, CDR1 is SGHRS and CDR2 YFSETQ. The length of the CDR3 is 14 residues. Trimming cost V 0 bases and J 4 bases, with 10 bases left between them.

J is TRBJ2-2 and V is TRBV5-5, with 13 positions matching TRBD2. Germline values: CDR1 SGHKS, CDR2 YYEKEE (reference sequence). The ends lost 4 bases at V and 5 bases at J; junction bases unmatched: 5. The CDR3 spans 16 residues. CDR3 nucleotide sequence: TGTGCCAGCAGCACGGGACTAGCGGGAAAGACCGGGGAGCTGTTTTTT. Translation gives CASSTGLAGKTGELFF.

This clone was picked up a small number of times. V and J are TRBV7-9 and TRBJ2-1; no reliable D call. The CDR3 is 12 residues long. Germline V gene data show CDR1 as SEHNR and CDR2 as FQNEAQ (reference sequence). V dropped 5 bases and J dropped 4 bases, with 6 bases sitting between them. In DNA form, the CDR3 reads TGTGCCAGCAGCCTAAAGTACAATGAGCAGTTCTTC. Its protein is CASSLKYNEQFF. The variable domain in full, completed from reference TRBV7-9 and TRBJ2-1, reads DTGVSQNPRHKITKRGQNVTFRCDPISEHNRLYWYRQTLGQGPEFLTYFQNEAQLEKSRLLSDRFSAERPKGSFSTLEIQRTEQGDSAMYLCASSLKYNEQFFGPGTRLTVL.

V is TRBV5-1 and J is TRBJ1-1; 7 nucleotides line up with TRBD1. Trimming took 9 bases from V and 2 from J; bases not matched to a gene: 10. Per the germline V gene, CDR1 is SGHRS and CDR2 is YFSETQ. The CDR3 length is 14 residues. Here the CDR3 DNA reads TGCGCCACCCGATTGACAGGGAGAAACACTGAAGCTTTCTTT. Protein sequence: CATRLTGRNTEAFF.

The CDR3, as DNA: TGTGCCAGCAGCTTCTCGGCGAACACTGAAGCTTTCTTT. Its protein is CASSFSANTEAFF. This chain connects TRBV5-4 to TRBJ1-1; D not certain. Trimming took off 2 bases at V and 1 base at J, with 6 bases between the two ends. Germline V CDR1 and CDR2: SGHNT, YYREEE (reference sequence). The CDR3 is made up of 13 amino acids.

This clone appeared a single time. CDR3 in DNA: TGTGCCAGCAGCTTAGGCCGGGGCAGGGGCGAGAACACCGGGGAGCTGTTTTTT. This translates into CASSLGRGRGENTGELFF. This sequence joins TRBV7-9 and TRBJ2-2; tentative D call: TRBD1 (6 bases). CDR3 length: 18 residues. Trimming removed 1 base at V and 1 base at J, with 16 bases between. Germline V CDR1 and CDR2: SEHNR, FQNEAQ (reference sequence).

The chain joins TRBV4-3 to TRBJ2-1, with a weak D call TRBD2 (6 bases). The V gene's germline CDR1 is LGHNA and CDR2 YSLEER. V was pared by 6 bases and J by 4 bases, with 16 bases between. The CDR3 has 15 amino acids. The CDR3 is CASSLVEGEYNEQFF. The CDR3 bases are TGCGCCAGCAGTCTAGTGGAGGGCGAGTACAATGAGCAGTTCTTC.

The rearrangement links TRBV18 to TRBJ2-5, with 7 nucleotides matching TRBD1. The V gene's germline CDR1 is KGHSH and CDR2 LQKENI. V lost 6 bases to trimming and J lost 5 bases; unmatched junction nucleotides: 6. CDR3 length: 13 residues. CDR3 sequence: CASSHRGRETQYF. CDR3 DNA: TGTGCCAGCTCCCACAGGGGTCGCGAGACCCAGTACTTC.

Comments on this clone: The junction departs from the called germline gene at one end, perhaps through a read error. CDR3 in amino acids: CASSYSENTEAFF. Written as DNA, the CDR3 is TGTGCCAGCAGTTACTCGGAGAACACTGAAGCTTTCTTT. The chain has TRBV6-4 and TRBJ1-1; D is ambiguous. This CDR3 has 13 amino acids. Per germline, CDR1 MRHNA and CDR2 SNTAGT.

This sequence joins TRBV5-1 and TRBJ2-5; TRBD2 might be the D (6 bases). From germline, CDR1 is SGHRS and CDR2 YFSETQ. Trimming shortened V by 0 bases and J by 1 base, and 16 bases separated the two germline ends. The CDR3 extends over 17 amino acids. In DNA, the CDR3 is TGCGCCAGCAGCTTGGCCGGGTTAGGCGGGGCCCAAGAGACCCAGTACTTC. Protein product: CASSLAGLGGAQETQYF. The full variable domain, in which reference TRBV5-1 and TRBJ2-5 provide the parts outside the CDR3, is KAGVTQTPRYLIKTRGQQVTLSCSPISGHRSVSWYQQTPGQGLQFLFEYFSETQRNKGNFPGRFSGRQFSNSRSEMNVSTLELGDSALYLCASSLAGLGGAQETQYFGPGTRLLVL.

This clone was seen just once. The chain uses TRBV5-1 and TRBJ1-1, with unresolved D. Trimming took 2 bases from V and 1 from J, leaving 9 bases between them. Germline CDR1 is SGHRS and CDR2 is YFSETQ. The CDR3 loop spans 14 amino acids. CDR3 in amino acids: CASSLERTNTEAFF. The CDR3 nucleotides are TGCGCCAGCAGCTTAGAGCGGACGAACACTGAAGCTTTCTTT. Drawing the rest from reference TRBV5-1 and TRBJ1-1, the complete variable domain is KAGVTQTPRYLIKTRGQQVTLSCSPISGHRSVSWYQQTPGQGLQFLFEYFSETQRNKGNFPGRFSGRQFSNSRSEMNVSTLELGDSALYLCASSLERTNTEAFFGQGTRLTVV.